These T cell receptor beta chains were read from a single sample in a study of blood T cell repertoires in COVID-19. TCRdb's copy holds only in-frame clones and misses some; the assay was immunoSEQ multiplex PCR. The sample includes approximately 70,000 clones, 70% to 80% of them seen just once. Sequenced input: peripheral blood. The receptors here all came from a woman at least 80 years old with active or convalescent COVID-19. Both conserved end residues are part of each CDR3. D genes are given only for firm matches. Clone size appears in some rows only: once, few, many, or a class for an expanded clone.

J gene,D gene,V gene,clone size,CDR3 DNA,CDR3 protein
TRBJ1-6,TRBD1,TRBV7-9,.,TGTGCCAGCACCCGACAGGGAAACTTTAATTCACCCCTCCACTTT,CASTRQGNFNSPLHF
TRBJ2-3,TRBD1,TRBV3-1/TRBV3-2,.,TGTGCCAGCAGCCAAGCCCCCGGGACAGAGGGGTCAGATACGCAGTATTTT,CASSQAPGTEGSDTQYF
TRBJ2-2,TRBD2,TRBV14,.,TGTGCCAGCAGCCAAGATCTCCTAGCGGGATTTACCGGGGAGCTGTTTTTT,CASSQDLLAGFTGELFF
TRBJ2-5,TRBD1,TRBV29-1,.,TGCAGCGTTAGCGGACAGGGGGCCCAAGAGACCCAGTACTTC,CSVSGQGAQETQYF
TRBJ2-1,TRBD2,TRBV4-2,.,TGTGCCAGCAGCCAAGTGGGGACTAGCGGCAATGAGCAGTTCTTC,CASSQVGTSGNEQFF
TRBJ2-4,.,TRBV14,once,TGTGCCAGCAGCCAAGTACTAGCTGCGAACATTCAGTACTTC,CASSQVLAANIQYF
TRBJ2-5,.,TRBV25-1,.,TGTGCCAGCAGTTCGTCGGGGTGGTACCAAGAGACCCAGTACTTC,CASSSSGWYQETQYF
TRBJ2-7,TRBD1,TRBV13,.,TGTGCCAGCAGCTTAGAAGGGGACAGATCCTCCTACGAGCAGTACTTC,CASSLEGDRSSYEQYF
TRBJ2-1,.,TRBV5-4,.,TGTGCCAGCAGCTCGGAGTTACGCTCCTACAATGAGCAGTTCTTC,CASSSELRSYNEQFF
TRBJ1-1,.,TRBV3-1/TRBV3-2,.,TGTGCCAGCAGCCAAGACCGGAGGCTCCTTCCTGAAGCTTTCTTT,CASSQDRRLLPEAFF
TRBJ1-4,.,TRBV19,few,TGTGCCAGTAGTCCCCGCGGGGCCGGTGAAAAACTGTTTTTT,CASSPRGAGEKLFF
TRBJ2-1,.,TRBV30,.,TGTGCCTGGGGCATCGGGACTCACAATGAGCAGTTCTTC,CAWGIGTHNEQFF
TRBJ2-7,.,TRBV23-1,once,TGCGCCAGCACCCCTGTGCGGAGTAGCTCCTACGAGCAGTACTTC,CASTPVRSSSYEQYF
TRBJ1-2,TRBD1,TRBV7-9,.,TGTGCCAGCAGCTATGGGACAGCATATGGCTACACCTTC,CASSYGTAYGYTF